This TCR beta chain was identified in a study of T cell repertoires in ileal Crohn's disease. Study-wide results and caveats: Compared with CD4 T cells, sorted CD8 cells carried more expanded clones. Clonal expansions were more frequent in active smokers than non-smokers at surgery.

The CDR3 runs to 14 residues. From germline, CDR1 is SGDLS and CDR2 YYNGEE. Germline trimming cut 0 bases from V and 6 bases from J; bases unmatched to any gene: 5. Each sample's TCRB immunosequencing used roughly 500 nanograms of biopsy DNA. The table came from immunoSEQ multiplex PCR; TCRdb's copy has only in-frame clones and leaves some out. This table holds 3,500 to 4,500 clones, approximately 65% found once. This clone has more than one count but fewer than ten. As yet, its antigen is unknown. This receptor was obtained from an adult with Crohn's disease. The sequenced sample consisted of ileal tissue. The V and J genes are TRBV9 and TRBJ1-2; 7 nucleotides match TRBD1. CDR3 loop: CASSVAGGQNGYTF. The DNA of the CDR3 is TGTGCCAGCAGCGTAGCAGGGGGACAGAATGGCTACACCTTC.